This record looks at one TCR beta chain sequence and its context. These data are taken from a study of blood T cell repertoires in COVID-19. Study as a whole: COVID-19 samples, acute and convalescent, were from the United States, Italy and Spain.

This CDR3 region has 15 residues. Trimming removed 0 bases at V and 1 base at J, with 10 bases between. Germline-derived CDR1 and CDR2 are SGHRS and YFSETQ. The assay was immunoSEQ multiplex PCR, and TCRdb's table has in-frame clones only and misses some. Among around 150,000 clones listed, roughly nine tenths were seen once. The specimen sequenced was peripheral blood. The chain is built from TRBV5-1 and TRBJ1-1, with no clear D. The clonotype was recovered from a woman aged 60-75 years with active or convalescent COVID-19. The CDR3 here is CASSLATPSNTEAFF. As DNA, the CDR3 is TGCGCCAGCAGCTTGGCCACACCGTCGAACACTGAAGCTTTCTTT.